A few counts support the clone carrying this T cell receptor beta chain. The data stem from a study of blood T cell repertoires in COVID-19. Study-wide context: From the United States, Italy and Spain came samples of acute and convalescent COVID-19.

Here immunoSEQ multiplex PCR was the method, and the copy in TCRdb shows in-frame clones only, minus some. Here the sample spans 110,000 or so clones, roughly 81% being singletons. The germline CDR1 and CDR2 sequences are PRHDT and FYEKMQ (reference sequence). This CDR3 comprises 12 residues. Trimming stripped 4 bases from V and 8 bases from J, with 11 bases between. The TCR sequence derives from a man aged 40-50 years with acute or convalescent COVID-19. This chain connects TRBV13 to TRBJ1-2; tentatively, D is TRBD1 (6 bases). The sequencing sample was made of peripheral blood. The CDR3 here is CASSYSTGGYTF. The CDR3, as DNA: TGTGCCAGCAGCTATAGTACAGGGGGCTACACCTTC.